The present T cell receptor beta chain was sequenced within a study of blood T cell repertoires in COVID-19. Study-wide context: Whether acute or convalescent, the COVID-19 samples came from the United States, Italy and Spain. Sources were T cells, B-cell-depleted T cells, or PBMCs; the material itself was cDNA or gDNA.

The repertoire was sequenced with immunoSEQ multiplex PCR; TCRdb's copy has only in-frame clones and lacks some. The sample has some 120,000 clones, about 87% seen once. This CDR3 has 13 amino acids. Germline CDR1 and CDR2: SGHTA and FQGTGA. V trimming: 4 bases; J trimming: 6 bases; junction bases outside the gene matches: 3. This sequence was found in a woman in her fifties or sixties with acute or convalescent COVID-19. The chain carries TRBV7-3 and TRBJ2-7; 10 bases align to TRBD2. The sequenced material came from peripheral blood. The chain's CDR3 is CASSSVAGGEQYF. The CDR3 region has the DNA TGTGCCAGCAGCTCAGTAGCGGGAGGCGAGCAGTACTTC.